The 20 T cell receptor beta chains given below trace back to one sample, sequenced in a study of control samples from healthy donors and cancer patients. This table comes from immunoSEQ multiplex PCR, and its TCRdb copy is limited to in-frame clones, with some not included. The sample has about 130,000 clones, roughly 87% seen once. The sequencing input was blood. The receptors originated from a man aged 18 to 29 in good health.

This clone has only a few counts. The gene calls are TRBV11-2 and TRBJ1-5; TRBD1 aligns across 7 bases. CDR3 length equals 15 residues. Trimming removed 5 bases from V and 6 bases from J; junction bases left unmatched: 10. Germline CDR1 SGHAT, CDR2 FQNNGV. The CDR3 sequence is CASSPDRVVGQPQHF. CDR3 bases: TGTGCCAGCAGCCCCGACAGGGTTGTAGGTCAGCCCCAGCATTTT.

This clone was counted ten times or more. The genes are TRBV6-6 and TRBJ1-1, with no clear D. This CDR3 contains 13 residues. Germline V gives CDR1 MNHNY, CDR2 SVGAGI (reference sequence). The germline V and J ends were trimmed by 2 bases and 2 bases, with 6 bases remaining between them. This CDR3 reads CASSYGENTEAFF. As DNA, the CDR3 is TGTGCCAGCAGTTACGGGGAAAACACTGAAGCTTTCTTT.

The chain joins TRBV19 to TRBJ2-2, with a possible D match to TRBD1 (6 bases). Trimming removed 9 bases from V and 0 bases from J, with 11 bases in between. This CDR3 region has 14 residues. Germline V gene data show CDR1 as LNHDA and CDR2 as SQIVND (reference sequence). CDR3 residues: CASQGLSNTGELFF. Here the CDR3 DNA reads TGTGCCAGCCAGGGGCTGTCGAACACCGGGGAGCTGTTTTTT.

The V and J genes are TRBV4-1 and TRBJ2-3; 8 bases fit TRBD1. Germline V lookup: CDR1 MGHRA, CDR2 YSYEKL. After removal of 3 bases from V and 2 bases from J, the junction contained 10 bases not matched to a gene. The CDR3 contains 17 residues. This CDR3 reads CASSHTPDRAPTDTQYF. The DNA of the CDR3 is TGCGCCAGCAGCCACACCCCGGACAGGGCTCCCACAGATACGCAGTATTTT.

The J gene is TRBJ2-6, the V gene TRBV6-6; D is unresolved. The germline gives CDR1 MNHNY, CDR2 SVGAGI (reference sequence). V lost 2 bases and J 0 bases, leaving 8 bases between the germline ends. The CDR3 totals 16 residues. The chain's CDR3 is CASSYKGPSGANVLTF. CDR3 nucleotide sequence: TGTGCCAGCAGTTACAAAGGGCCCTCTGGGGCCAACGTCCTGACTTTC.

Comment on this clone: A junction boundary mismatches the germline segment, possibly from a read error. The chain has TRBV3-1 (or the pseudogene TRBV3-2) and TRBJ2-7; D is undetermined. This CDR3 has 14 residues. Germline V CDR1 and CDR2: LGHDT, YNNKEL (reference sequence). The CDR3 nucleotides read TGTGCCAGCAGGCAAGATACCGTCGCCTACGAGCAGTACTTC. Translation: CASRQDTVAYEQYF.

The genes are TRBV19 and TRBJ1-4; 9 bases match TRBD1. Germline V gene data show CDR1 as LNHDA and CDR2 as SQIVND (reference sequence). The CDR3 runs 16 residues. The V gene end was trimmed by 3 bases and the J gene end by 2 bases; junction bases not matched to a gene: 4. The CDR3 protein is CASSIGQGYTNEKLFF. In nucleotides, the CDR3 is TGTGCCAGTAGTATCGGACAGGGGTACACTAATGAAAAACTGTTTTTT.

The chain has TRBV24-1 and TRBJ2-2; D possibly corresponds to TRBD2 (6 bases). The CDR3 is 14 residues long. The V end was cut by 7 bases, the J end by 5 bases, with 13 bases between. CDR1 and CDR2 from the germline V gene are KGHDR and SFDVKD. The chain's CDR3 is CATRENRGTGELFF. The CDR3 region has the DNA TGTGCCACCAGGGAGAACCGGGGGACCGGGGAGCTGTTTTTT.

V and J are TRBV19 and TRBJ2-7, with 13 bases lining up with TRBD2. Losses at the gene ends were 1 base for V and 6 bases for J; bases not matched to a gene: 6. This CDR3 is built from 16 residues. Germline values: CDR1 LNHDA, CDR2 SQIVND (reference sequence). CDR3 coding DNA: TGTGCCAGTAGTATAGGGAGACTAGCGGGAGGCTCCGAGCAGTACTTC. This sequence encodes CASSIGRLAGGSEQYF. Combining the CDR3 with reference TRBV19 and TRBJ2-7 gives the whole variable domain DGGITQSPKYLFRKEGQNVTLSCEQNLNHDAMYWYRQDPGQGLRLIYYSQIVNDFQKGDIAEGYSVSREKKESFPLTVTSAQKNPTAFYLCASSIGRLAGGSEQYFGPGTRLTVT.

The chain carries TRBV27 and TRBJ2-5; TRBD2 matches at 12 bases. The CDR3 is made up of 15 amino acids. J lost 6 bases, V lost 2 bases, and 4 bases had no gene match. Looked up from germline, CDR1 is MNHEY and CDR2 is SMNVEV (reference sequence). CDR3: CASSLTTSGRQTQYF. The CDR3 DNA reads TGTGCCAGCAGTTTAACGACTAGCGGGAGACAGACCCAGTACTTC.

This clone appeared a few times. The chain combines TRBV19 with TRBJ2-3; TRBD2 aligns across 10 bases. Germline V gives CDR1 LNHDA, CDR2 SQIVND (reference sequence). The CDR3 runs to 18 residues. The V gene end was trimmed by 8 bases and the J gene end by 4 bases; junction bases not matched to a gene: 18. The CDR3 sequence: CASQQGSGRAESADTQYF. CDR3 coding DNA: TGTGCCAGTCAACAGGGGAGCGGGAGGGCCGAATCCGCAGATACGCAGTATTTT.

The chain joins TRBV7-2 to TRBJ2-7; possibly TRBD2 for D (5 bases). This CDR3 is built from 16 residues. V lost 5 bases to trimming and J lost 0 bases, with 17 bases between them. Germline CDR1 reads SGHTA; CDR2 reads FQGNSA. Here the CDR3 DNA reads TGTGCCAGCAGCACGCGGACTTTCCTAAACTCCTACGAGCAGTACTTC. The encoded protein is CASSTRTFLNSYEQYF.

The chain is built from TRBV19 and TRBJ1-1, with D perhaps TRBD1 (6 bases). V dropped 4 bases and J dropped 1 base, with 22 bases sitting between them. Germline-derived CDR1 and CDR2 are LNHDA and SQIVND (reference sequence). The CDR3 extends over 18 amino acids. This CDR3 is CASSKPRDTERRNTEAFF. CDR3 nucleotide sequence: TGTGCCAGTAGTAAACCGAGGGACACCGAGAGAAGGAACACTGAAGCTTTCTTT.

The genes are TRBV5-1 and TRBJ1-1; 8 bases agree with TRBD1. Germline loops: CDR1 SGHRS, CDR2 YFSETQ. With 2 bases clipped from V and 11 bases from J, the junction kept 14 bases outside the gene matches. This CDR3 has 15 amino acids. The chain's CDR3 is CASSFNRQGAPRAFF. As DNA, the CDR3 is TGCGCCAGCAGCTTCAACCGCCAGGGGGCCCCTCGGGCTTTCTTT.

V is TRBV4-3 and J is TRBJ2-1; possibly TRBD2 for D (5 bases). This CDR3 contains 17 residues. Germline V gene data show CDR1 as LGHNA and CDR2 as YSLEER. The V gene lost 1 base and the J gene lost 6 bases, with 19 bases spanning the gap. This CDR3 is CASSQVAAGIARNEQFF. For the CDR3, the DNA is TGCGCCAGCAGCCAAGTAGCCGCGGGTATCGCACGCAATGAGCAGTTCTTC.

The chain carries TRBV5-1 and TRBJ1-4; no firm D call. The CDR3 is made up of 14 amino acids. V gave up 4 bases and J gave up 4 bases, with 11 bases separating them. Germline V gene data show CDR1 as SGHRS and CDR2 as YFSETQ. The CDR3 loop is CASSTRTDNEKLFF. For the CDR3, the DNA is TGCGCCAGCAGCACGAGGACGGATAATGAAAAACTGTTTTTT.

The CDR3 sequence is CASLRGSSGNTIYF. The CDR3 region has the DNA TGTGCCAGTCTCCGTGGGAGCTCTGGAAACACCATATATTTT. The V gene is TRBV19, the J gene TRBJ1-3; no clear D. The CDR3 runs to 14 residues. Germline V lookup: CDR1 LNHDA, CDR2 SQIVND (reference sequence). V was trimmed by 8 bases and J by 0 bases, leaving 11 bases between them.

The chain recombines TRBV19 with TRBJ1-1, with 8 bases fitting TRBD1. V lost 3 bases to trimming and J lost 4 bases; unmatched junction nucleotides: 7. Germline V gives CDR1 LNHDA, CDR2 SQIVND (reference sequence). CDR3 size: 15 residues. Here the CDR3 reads CASSIRSGGGTEAFF. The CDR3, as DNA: TGTGCCAGTAGTATTCGTTCAGGGGGCGGCACTGAAGCTTTCTTT.

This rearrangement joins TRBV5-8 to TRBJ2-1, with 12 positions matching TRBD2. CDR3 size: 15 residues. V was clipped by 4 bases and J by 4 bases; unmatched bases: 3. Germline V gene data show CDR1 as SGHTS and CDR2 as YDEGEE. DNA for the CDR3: TGTGCCAGCAGCCGGGGACTAGCGGGTTACAATGAGCAGTTCTTC. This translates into CASSRGLAGYNEQFF.

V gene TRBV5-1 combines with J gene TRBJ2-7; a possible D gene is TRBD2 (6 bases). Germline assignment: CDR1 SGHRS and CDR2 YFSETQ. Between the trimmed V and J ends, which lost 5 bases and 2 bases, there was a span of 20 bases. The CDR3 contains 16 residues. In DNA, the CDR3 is TGCGCCAGCAGGTATGAACTAGCCCCTAGGACCTACGAGCAGTACTTC. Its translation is CASRYELAPRTYEQYF.